The clone carrying this T cell receptor beta chain has more than one count but fewer than ten. This CDR3 contains 17 residues. V dropped 4 bases and J dropped 0; count of bases not matched to a gene: 5. Germline CDR1 MNHEY, CDR2 SVGEGT. The sample originates from a study of T-cell reconstitution after alpha-beta-depleted transplantation in children. For TCRbeta, the library was prepared with unique molecular identifiers. One entry per CDR3 protein, called by TCRdb with MiXCR from the PCR reads. Of 500,000 to 600,000 distinct CDR3 sequences listed, about 30% are singletons. J is TRBJ2-1 and V is TRBV6-2 or TRBV6-3, with 11 bases fitting TRBD1. The clonotype was recovered from a human donor who donated a stem cell graft to a child with aplastic anemia. Sequencing used PBMCs from the stem cell graft donor, obtained from the stem cell graft. The CDR3 here is CASSWGQGVNSYNEQFF. The CDR3 bases are TGTGCCAGCAGTTGGGGACAGGGGGTGAACTCCTACAATGAGCAGTTCTTC.